This TCR beta chain was obtained from a study of T cells expressing NK-cell markers. Study-wide points: The dominant NKG2C+ clonotypes represented roughly 1.0-7.5% of CD8+ T cells in six donors. These clonotypes, the leaders elsewhere, also led the CD3+CD56-NKG2C+ fraction in several donors.

A note on this clonotype: Its cognate antigen is unknown.

The CDR3 has 14 amino acids. Germline loops: CDR1 DFQATT, CDR2 SNEGSKA (reference sequence). TCRdb reprocessed the 5' RACE reads, with one entry per CDR3 protein and no DNA. Found here are a few hundred thousand distinct CDR3 sequences; the top ten clones hold approximately 0.41%. The sample was blood T cells: a sorted CD56 or NKG2C T cell subset, CD4+ or CD8+ T cells, or bulk PBMC T cells (not recorded which). The chain is built from TRBV20-1 and TRBJ2-1; TCRdb returns TRBD2, unconfirmable since there is no DNA. This TCR derives from a young man in good health. This chain's CDR3 is CSASERTSGNEQFF.